This T cell receptor (beta chain) derives from a study of T cell responses to AZD1222 COVID-19 vaccine. Findings and limits, study-wide: Regions left unmutated in variants are reportedly the target of nearly half of spike-specific TCRs. Clonal diversity may have been underestimated, and the donors were mostly white British, with more females than males. Two AZD1222 doses significantly raised spike-specific TCR breadth and depth over controls.

Generated by immunoSEQ multiplex PCR, the TCRdb table keeps only in-frame clones and is missing some. The repertoire holds about 110,000 clones, with around 90% as singletons. On this clone itself: Its antigen is not identified.

The length of the CDR3 is 12 residues. The ends were cut back, 6 bases at V and 5 bases at J, with 11 bases in the middle. The specimen was peripheral blood, collected on day 0 of AZD1222 vaccination. The receptor was derived from an adult in good health. The V gene is TRBV12-3 or TRBV12-4, the J gene TRBJ2-7; TRBD2 might be the D (5 bases). CDR3 sequence reads: CASSMTGNEQYF. CDR3 nucleotides: TGTGCCAGCAGCATGACCGGGAACGAGCAGTACTTC.